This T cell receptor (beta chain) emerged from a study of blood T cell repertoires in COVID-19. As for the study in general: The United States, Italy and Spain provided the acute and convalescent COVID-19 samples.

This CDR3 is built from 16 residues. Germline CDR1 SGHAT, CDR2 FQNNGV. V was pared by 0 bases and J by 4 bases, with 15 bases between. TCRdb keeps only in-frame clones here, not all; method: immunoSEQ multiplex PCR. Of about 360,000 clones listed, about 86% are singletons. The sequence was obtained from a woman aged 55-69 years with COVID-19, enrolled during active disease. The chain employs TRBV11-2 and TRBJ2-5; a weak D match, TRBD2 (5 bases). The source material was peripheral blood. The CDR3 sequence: CASSLDVPSHGETQYF. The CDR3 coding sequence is TGTGCCAGCAGCTTAGACGTACCTAGCCATGGAGAGACCCAGTACTTC.